The entry that follows covers one TCR beta chain sequence. Its antigen is not known. The source of the sample is a study of T-cell memory formation after mild COVID-19. Study summary: The TCR clusters were mostly specific to one donor.

Notes on the study in general: Clones that contracted clustered mainly in CM and EM if CD4+ and in EMRA if CD8+. Second-wave clones peaking on day 37 lacked confirmed SARS-CoV-2 specificity.

In TCRdb, the 5' RACE reads were re-called with MiXCR into one record per CDR3 protein. This table holds 150,000 to 200,000 distinct CDR3 sequences, 10% to 15% found once. Germline lookup yields CDR1 LGHNA and CDR2 YSLEER. The length of the CDR3 is 15 residues. V dropped 4 bases and J dropped 1 base, with 12 bases sitting between them. The sample was PBMCs or a T cell subset sorted from them (not recorded which). The clonotype originates from a man younger than 35 who had mild COVID-19 (a few samples of this study predate the infection). Cell type and time point are not known. The chain joins TRBV4-3 to TRBJ2-3, with D unclear. The DNA of the CDR3 is TGCGCCAGCAGCCTGGACGCGGTGGGCACAGATACGCAGTATTTT. Translation gives CASSLDAVGTDTQYF.